Listed below are T cell receptor beta chains from one sample, sequenced in a study of blood T cell repertoires in COVID-19. The protocol was immunoSEQ multiplex PCR, while the TCRdb copy is restricted to in-frame clones and leaves out a portion. The sample lists about 210,000 clones, roughly 79% occurring once. Sequencing used PBMCs or T cells enriched from blood (not recorded which). The origin of the receptors is a woman between 45 and 60 years old with acute COVID-19. Both conserved end residues are part of each CDR3.

length	V	J	CDR3
17	TRBV3-1/TRBV3-2	TRBJ2-1	CASSPGTSAVSYNEQFF
16	TRBV5-4	TRBJ2-7	CASSPRGTGPSYEQYF
13	TRBV19	TRBJ1-1	CASKRTVNTEAFF
15	TRBV24-1	TRBJ2-3	CATSDPRQPTDTQYF
11	TRBV20-1	TRBJ2-3	CSAIGGLAGGF
13	TRBV2	TRBJ2-7	CASSMTGSYEQYF
11	TRBV20-1	TRBJ2-2	CSAREFGELFF
15	TRBV19	TRBJ2-7	CASKASGIGIYEQYF
13	TRBV28	TRBJ1-6	CASIPPYNSPLHF
16	TRBV9	TRBJ2-5	CASSASPPGEGETQYF
15	TRBV5-4	TRBJ2-3	CASSPGLAAGDTQYF
15	TRBV6-5	TRBJ2-7	CASSYSTSGSYEQYF
18	TRBV3-1/TRBV3-2	TRBJ2-3	CASSQAGLAGWGTDTQYF
15	TRBV19	TRBJ2-5	CASSNPRVDFETQYF
17	TRBV5-4	TRBJ2-3	CASSSGLAGARTDTQYF
13	TRBV30	TRBJ1-5	CAWSLGSNQPQHF
16	TRBV7-2	TRBJ1-2	CASSSQSTGVGYGYTF
17	TRBV7-2	TRBJ2-7	CASSLALAGGSSWEQYF
14	TRBV28	TRBJ2-2	CASRDSRLTGELFF
13	TRBV28	TRBJ1-2	CASRLGTGNGYTF
11	TRBV20-1	TRBJ2-5	CSAPLGETQYF
16	TRBV25-1	TRBJ1-5	CASSDGDRGSNQPQHF
14	TRBV28	TRBJ2-1	CASRAGGAYNEQFF
14	TRBV5-1	TRBJ1-1	CASSLHSRNTEAFF
13	TRBV7-2	TRBJ1-5	CASSLSVGQPQHF
17	TRBV27	TRBJ2-3	CASSFQAGGLNTDTQYF
15	TRBV18	TRBJ1-3	CASSPLDRFGNTIYF
15	TRBV7-2	TRBJ2-1	CASSFSSGMYNEQFF
15	TRBV11-2	TRBJ2-7	CASSLGTSATYEQYF
13	TRBV12-3/TRBV12-4	TRBJ1-2	CASRNRQGQGYTF
16	TRBV19	TRBJ1-2	CASSTNRQMESYGYTF
15	TRBV18	TRBJ2-2	CASSPMEGSTGELFF
16	TRBV11-3	TRBJ2-6	CASSDRASSGANVLTF
12	TRBV5-4	TRBJ2-7	CASSSREGEQYF
14	TRBV7-2	TRBJ2-3	CASSFIGYTDTQYF
15	TRBV19	TRBJ1-5	CASSITHYSNQPQHF
13	TRBV12-3/TRBV12-4	TRBJ1-6	CATDRLNNSPLHF
17	TRBV7-3	TRBJ1-5	CASSLKERGRENQPQHF
13	TRBV7-2	TRBJ1-3	CASSQSSGNTIYF
13	TRBV6-5	TRBJ2-7	CASSPVSFYEQYF
17	TRBV7-2	TRBJ1-5	CASSPARMQGRDQPQHF
18	TRBV19	TRBJ1-5	CASSRNNPAGNSNQPQHF
15	TRBV5-1	TRBJ2-5	CASSSQQGGGETQYF
13	TRBV7-2	TRBJ2-5	CASSLAREETQYF
15	TRBV4-3	TRBJ2-2	CASSQGDRVGGELFF
18	TRBV12-5	TRBJ1-2	CASGLDYRDSNFNYGYTF
13	TRBV28	TRBJ1-2	CASSLFQGGGYTF
15	TRBV12-5	TRBJ2-1	CASGRLAGGHNEQFF
19	TRBV27	TRBJ1-4	CASSFLRTGGAGTNEKLFF
13	TRBV29-1	TRBJ2-3	CSFGTSGTDTQYF
11	TRBV12-3/TRBV12-4	TRBJ2-7	CASGRAYEQYF
14	TRBV2	TRBJ1-2	CASSERQRLYGYTF
16	TRBV3-1/TRBV3-2	TRBJ2-7	CASSRPEGPASYEQYF
23	TRBV12-1	TRBJ2-6	CASSFHYVARRPAKVSGANVLTF
11	TRBV4-2	TRBJ1-1	CASSRNTEAFF
15	TRBV27	TRBJ2-2	CASGIAGDSTGELFF
14	TRBV6-5	TRBJ2-7	CASSTGQGGYEQYF
19	TRBV28	TRBJ1-5	CASSLSGSQGAGGNQPQHF